This is a list of T cell receptor beta chains from one sample in a study of identical twins. TCRdb re-derived calls from the 5' RACE reads in MiXCR, one entry per CDR3 protein. The repertoire consists of 650,000 to 800,000 distinct CDR3 sequences, with less than 10% occurring once and the leading ten covering about 0.98%. In addition, the sample was reused for a study of yellow fever vaccine responses in identical twins.

Sequencing was done on a sample of PBMCs. These receptor sequences come from a woman between 18 and 29 years old in good health. Each CDR3 is given with its conserved first and last residue.

TRBV7-2	TRBJ2-7	CASSLVSSGATYEQYF
TRBV27	TRBJ2-2	CASSSQLAGPGAGELFF
TRBV4-3	TRBJ2-7	CASSQDTGFHYEQYF
TRBV20-1	TRBJ2-7	CSATRDGSYEQYF
TRBV5-1	TRBJ2-3	CASSFPLGDTQYF
TRBV5-1	TRBJ2-1	CASSRGISSYNEQFF
TRBV7-8	TRBJ1-4	CASSWGQLANEKLFF
TRBV14	TRBJ2-1	CASSLETRPPYNEQFF
TRBV7-8	TRBJ2-7	CASSLAIGPAVGQYF
TRBV11-3	TRBJ2-1	CASSARGTSEQFF
TRBV20-1	TRBJ2-7	CSASREDEQYF
TRBV15	TRBJ1-2	CATSRDTGNIDGYTF
TRBV20-1	TRBJ2-7	CSADRGSYEQYF
TRBV2	TRBJ2-5	CASSPLAEYQETQYF
TRBV6-1	TRBJ1-2	CASSDGTGGIYGYTF
TRBV20-1	TRBJ2-1	CSARDRLPGGNEQFF
TRBV18	TRBJ2-5	CASSPPVWTGQETQYF
TRBV7-6	TRBJ1-1	CASSLGVGRTEAFF
TRBV30	TRBJ2-1	CAWRGDSSYNEQFF
TRBV29-1	TRBJ2-3	CSVSGQADTQYF
TRBV20-1	TRBJ1-4	CSASQGRANEKLFF
TRBV2	TRBJ2-5	CASHGTTIYQYF
TRBV7-2	TRBJ2-3	CASSPGGSRVPDTQYF
TRBV4-3	TRBJ2-5	CASSQGTSGREETQYF
TRBV5-4	TRBJ2-7	CASSPGLTDEQYF
TRBV27	TRBJ2-7	CASSLAWGTGTGGKNWQYF
TRBV4-1	TRBJ2-7	CASSPASGDRAYEQYF
TRBV6-1	TRBJ1-5	CASSEVEPQNQPQHF
TRBV5-1	TRBJ2-7	CASSTPGLAGYEQYF
TRBV7-2	TRBJ2-2	CASSVGTSGWGELFF
TRBV11-2	TRBJ2-3	CASSLRAGGPTSNTDTQYF
TRBV12-3/TRBV12-4	TRBJ2-2	CASRPGTGSTGELFF
TRBV7-6	TRBJ2-3	CASSLRGASRSSTDTQYF
TRBV7-9	TRBJ2-7	CASSILAGGSYEQYF
TRBV7-2	TRBJ2-7	CASSLRLDYEQYF
TRBV5-1	TRBJ2-6	CASSLMAISSGANVLTF
TRBV19	TRBJ1-5	CASSKDRYQPQHF
TRBV20-1	TRBJ2-5	CSARALASWETQYF
TRBV6-5	TRBJ2-3	CASSYPSGGSTDTQYF
TRBV21-1	TRBJ2-2	CASSKDRQTGPTGELFF
TRBV12-3/TRBV12-4	TRBJ1-4	CASRSGTGFNEKLFF
TRBV12-3/TRBV12-4	TRBJ1-4	CASRAAAGRSNEKLFF
TRBV20-1	TRBJ2-5	CSDKTGPEAQYF
TRBV25-1	TRBJ1-4	CASSGTGVRVEEKLFF
TRBV5-1	TRBJ2-3	CASSLALLTDTQYF
TRBV12-3/TRBV12-4	TRBJ2-3	CASRTRLASADTQYF
TRBV20-1	TRBJ2-3	CSARGLRTGVPDTQYF
TRBV10-3	TRBJ2-1	CAISDRGLDNEQFF
TRBV6-1	TRBJ1-1	CASSRETPNTEAFF
TRBV11-2	TRBJ2-2	CASSPPLAGRVGELFF
TRBV9	TRBJ2-5	CASSVVWGQPQETQYF
TRBV5-1	TRBJ2-3	CASSIGGTGTDTQYF
TRBV20-1	TRBJ1-4	CSARLTRAEKLFF